Listed here is a single TCR beta chain. The sample comes from a study of control samples from healthy donors and cancer patients. Using immunoSEQ multiplex PCR, the repertoire was profiled, and TCRdb retains in-frame clones only, with some absent. The sample lists 100,000 to 150,000 clones, more than 75% occurring once. The CDR3 extends over 16 amino acids. The V end lost 1 base, the J end lost 4 bases, and 14 bases lay between the germline ends. Germline loops: CDR1 SGHDN, CDR2 FVKESK. This clonotype was sampled from a middle-aged man in good health. This chain links TRBV14 with TRBJ1-5; D gene ambiguous. The sequencing input was blood. CDR3 DNA sequence: TGTGCCAGCAGCCAAGGATTGACTGGGAGGAATCAGCCCCAGCATTTT. Translating it yields CASSQGLTGRNQPQHF.